Listed below are T cell receptor beta chains from one sample, sequenced in a study of beta chain features in type 1 diabetes. Produced via immunoSEQ multiplex PCR; TCRdb's table is partial and in-frame only. The sample lists about 410,000 clones, 11% to 15% occurring once. The sample taken for sequencing was naive CD4+ T cells from blood. These receptors all stem from a man younger than 45 in good health. The conserved cysteine and the conserved F or W are not part of the CDR3 here.

J gene | V gene | CDR3 protein
TRBJ2-3 | TRBV7-9 | ASSLGAGRSTDTQY
TRBJ2-1 | TRBV4-2 | ASSRDRLNNEQF
TRBJ2-6 | TRBV30 | AWCTSGANVLT
TRBJ2-3 | TRBV5-6 | ASSLGRGTTDTQY
TRBJ2-1 | TRBV19 | ASSIAPYSLTEQF
TRBJ2-3 | TRBV11-2 | ASSLRTGSTQY
TRBJ1-6 | TRBV6-5 | ASSYWGQGYSPLH
TRBJ2-2 | TRBV7-9 | ASTPALTSYTGELF
TRBJ1-3 | TRBV5-4 | ASSRDRAGNTIY
TRBJ2-3 | TRBV30 | AWSVLVTDTQY
TRBJ1-3 | TRBV29-1 | SVTNAGNTIY
TRBJ2-4 | TRBV29-1 | SVEAGAANIQY
TRBJ2-2 | TRBV4-3 | ASSQSGRNTGELF
TRBJ2-1 | TRBV11-3 | ASSLDFYNEQF
TRBJ2-1 | TRBV15 | ATSRSPPALAGGNEQF
TRBJ2-1 | TRBV7-9 | ASSLGLPGAEQF
TRBJ1-5 | TRBV19 | ASSVQGEGGSQPQH
TRBJ2-1 | TRBV7-9 | ASSLRGLGPNNEQF
TRBJ2-5 | TRBV29-1 | SVKQGPQETQY
TRBJ2-2 | TRBV30 | AWVGRGLTGELF
TRBJ2-1 | TRBV7-8 | ASSFGGLNEQF
TRBJ1-5 | TRBV5-4 | ASSLGGRNQPQH
TRBJ1-1 | TRBV2 | ASSEDTFFLGTEAF
TRBJ2-1 | TRBV19 | ASSIAGSSYNEQF
TRBJ2-1 | TRBV30 | AWGLAGEGRQF
TRBJ2-1 | TRBV7-9 | ASSLRRDEQF
TRBJ2-3 | TRBV7-2 | ASIVMGGPDDTQY
TRBJ2-5 | TRBV16 | ASSQTYSPEETQY
TRBJ2-1 | TRBV15 | ATSLEKFSNNEQF
TRBJ1-2 | TRBV6-6 | ASSAQLLYGYT